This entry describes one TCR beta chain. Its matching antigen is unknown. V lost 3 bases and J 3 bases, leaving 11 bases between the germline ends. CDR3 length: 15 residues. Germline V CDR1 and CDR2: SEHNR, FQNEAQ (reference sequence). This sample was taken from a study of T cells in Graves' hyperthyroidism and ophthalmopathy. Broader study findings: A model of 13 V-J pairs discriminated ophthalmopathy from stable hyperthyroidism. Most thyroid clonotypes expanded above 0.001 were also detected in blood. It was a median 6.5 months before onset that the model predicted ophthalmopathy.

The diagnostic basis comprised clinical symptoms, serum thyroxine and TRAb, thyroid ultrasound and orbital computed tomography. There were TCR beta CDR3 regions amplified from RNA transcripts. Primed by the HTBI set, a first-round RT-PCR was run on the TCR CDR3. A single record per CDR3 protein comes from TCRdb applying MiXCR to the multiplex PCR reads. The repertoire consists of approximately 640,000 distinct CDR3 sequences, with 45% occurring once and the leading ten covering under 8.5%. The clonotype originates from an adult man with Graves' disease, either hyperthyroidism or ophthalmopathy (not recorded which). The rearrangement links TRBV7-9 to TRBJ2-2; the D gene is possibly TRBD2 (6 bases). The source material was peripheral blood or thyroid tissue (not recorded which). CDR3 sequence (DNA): TGTGCCAGCAGCTTGGCTCGCGGGGACACCGGGGAGCTGTTTTTT. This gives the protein CASSLARGDTGELFF.